These 9 T cell receptor beta chains originate from one sample sequenced in a study of blood T cells in healthy people across ages (dated by TCRdb to between 2014 and 2016). Library generation was performed with 5' RACE. TCRdb names Illumina HiSeq 2500 as the instrument used. A second roughly 6 to 12 cycle PCR used a sample-barcoded 5' primer and a J-beta primer mix. TCRdb reprocessing: public reads trimmed at Q25 with fastp, clones called with MiXCR, in-frame beta chains kept. Every entry covers one CDR3 protein and lists the most common genes and DNA from its rows. This sample gives hundreds of thousands of distinct CDR3 sequences in total; about 30% of them show up just once. The ten largest clones add up to approximately 15% of the sample. Material: blood. These TCRs come from a woman older than 75 in good health.

This clonotype showed up many times. J is TRBJ2-3 and V is TRBV4-2, with no clear D. Germline V lookup: CDR1 LGHNA, CDR2 YNFKEQ. The length of the CDR3 is 15 residues. The V end was cut by 0 bases, the J end by 1 base, with 8 bases between. CDR3 nucleotide sequence: TGTGCCAGCAGCCAAGATGGGCAGGGCACAGATACGCAGTATTTT. Translation gives CASSQDGQGTDTQYF.

This clonotype appeared a few times. The chain uses TRBV7-2 and TRBJ1-1; TRBD1 agrees at 7 bases. Germline CDR1 and CDR2: SGHTA and FQGNSA. The CDR3 loop spans 13 amino acids. J was trimmed by 7 bases and V by 5 bases; bases with no gene match: 7. In nucleotides, the CDR3 is TGTGCCAGCAGCAAGCGACAGGGTAATGAAGCTTTCTTT. It translates to CASSKRQGNEAFF.

Only a few counts were recorded for this clonotype. V gene TRBV6-6 combines with J gene TRBJ1-2, with 9 bases that match TRBD1. CDR1 is MNHNY and CDR2 is SVGAGI in the germline V gene (reference sequence). The CDR3 length is 16 residues. The junction had 9 bases not matched to a gene; V was cut back by 4 bases and J by 3 bases. CDR3 bases: TGTGCCAGCAGTTTAGGAAGGGGACAGGGAGACTATGGCTACACCTTC. Amino acid sequence: CASSLGRGQGDYGYTF.

This clonotype was found many times. The rearrangement joins TRBV5-1 to TRBJ2-5, with D perhaps given as TRBD1 or TRBD2 (5 bases each). The CDR3 sequence is 15 residues long. Germline V gene data show CDR1 as SGHRS and CDR2 as YFSETQ. Deletions cut 1 base from V and 5 bases from J, with 15 bases between. CDR3: CASSLSQWGKETQYF. The DNA for the CDR3 is TGCGCCAGCAGCTTGTCTCAATGGGGGAAGGAGACCCAGTACTTC.

This clonotype was picked up many times. V gene TRBV7-7 combines with J gene TRBJ2-3; 8 bases fit TRBD1. Germline V lookup: CDR1 SSHAT, CDR2 FNYEAQ (reference sequence). The CDR3 runs 16 residues. The V and J ends lost 5 bases and 2 bases, in that order; junction bases with no gene match: 9. The CDR3 sequence: CASSPGQGFNTDTQYF. The CDR3 DNA reads as TGTGCCAGCAGCCCCGGACAGGGCTTTAACACAGATACGCAGTATTTT.

This clonotype was found many times. The V call is TRBV10-3, the J call TRBJ2-7; D not certain. The CDR3 loop spans 14 amino acids. Germline-derived CDR1 and CDR2 are ENHRY and SYGVKD. Deletions cut 9 bases from V and 0 bases from J, with 15 bases between. The CDR3 DNA reads as TGTGCCATGCAAAGTGGGCCGAACTCCTACGAGCAGTACTTC. Amino acid sequence: CAMQSGPNSYEQYF.

As for this clonotype: Being one base from a much bigger clone, this may be a read error. V usage is TRBV5-1 and J usage is TRBJ1-2; no clear D gene. Trimming stripped 0 bases from V and 5 bases from J, with 8 bases between. This CDR3 comprises 13 residues. Germline V gene lookup returns CDR1 SGHRS and CDR2 YFSETQ. The CDR3 coding sequence is TGCGCCAGCAGCTTGGGGTGGGATTATGGCTACACCTTC. Translation: CASSLGWDYGYTF.

The rearrangement links TRBV7-2 to TRBJ1-1, with D perhaps TRBD1 (6 bases). CDR1 and CDR2 from the germline V gene are SGHTA and FQGNSA. Trimming pared 4 bases from V and 0 bases from J, leaving 9 bases between. The CDR3 is made up of 14 amino acids. The CDR3: CASSCGQMNTEAFF. The DNA for the CDR3 is TGTGCCAGCAGCTGCGGACAGATGAACACTGAAGCTTTCTTT.

The V gene is TRBV28, the J gene TRBJ2-1; 7 positions agree with TRBD2. The V segment lost 5 bases and the J segment 0 bases; nucleotides outside the gene matches: 10. This CDR3 contains 17 residues. From germline, CDR1 is MDHEN and CDR2 SYDVKM. The CDR3 spells CASSPPMGGGSYNEQFF. The CDR3 nucleotides are TGTGCCAGCAGTCCTCCAATGGGGGGGGGCTCCTACAATGAGCAGTTCTTC.